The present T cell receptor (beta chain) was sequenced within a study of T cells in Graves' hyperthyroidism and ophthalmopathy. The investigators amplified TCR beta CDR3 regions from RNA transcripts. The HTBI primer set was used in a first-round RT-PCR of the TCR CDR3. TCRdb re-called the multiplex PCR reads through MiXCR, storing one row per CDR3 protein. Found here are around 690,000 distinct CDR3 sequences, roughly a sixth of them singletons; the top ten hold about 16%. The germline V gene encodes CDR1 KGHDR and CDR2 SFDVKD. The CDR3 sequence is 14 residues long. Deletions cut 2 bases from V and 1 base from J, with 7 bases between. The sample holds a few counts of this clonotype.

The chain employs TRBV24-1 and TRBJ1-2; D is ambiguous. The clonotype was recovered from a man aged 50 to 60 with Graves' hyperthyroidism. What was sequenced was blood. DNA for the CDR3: TGTGCCACCAGTGATTCCGTGAATAACTATGGCTACACCTTC. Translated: CATSDSVNNYGYTF.